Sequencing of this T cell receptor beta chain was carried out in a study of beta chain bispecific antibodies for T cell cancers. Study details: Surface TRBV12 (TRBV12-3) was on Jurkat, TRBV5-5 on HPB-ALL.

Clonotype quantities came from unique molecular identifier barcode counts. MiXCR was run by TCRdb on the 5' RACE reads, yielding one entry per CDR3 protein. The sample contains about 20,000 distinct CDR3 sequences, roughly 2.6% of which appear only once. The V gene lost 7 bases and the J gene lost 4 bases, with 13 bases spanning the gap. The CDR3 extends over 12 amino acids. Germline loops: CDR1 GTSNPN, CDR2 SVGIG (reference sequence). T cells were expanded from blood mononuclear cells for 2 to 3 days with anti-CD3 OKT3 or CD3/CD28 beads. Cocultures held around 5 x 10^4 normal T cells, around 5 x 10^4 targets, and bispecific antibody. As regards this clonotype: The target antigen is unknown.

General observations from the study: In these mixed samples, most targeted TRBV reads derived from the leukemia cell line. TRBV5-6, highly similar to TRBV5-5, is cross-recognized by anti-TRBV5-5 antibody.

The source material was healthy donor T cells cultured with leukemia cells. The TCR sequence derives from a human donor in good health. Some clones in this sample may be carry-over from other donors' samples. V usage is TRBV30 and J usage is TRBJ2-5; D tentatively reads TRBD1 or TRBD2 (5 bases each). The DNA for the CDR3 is TGTGCCTCTCGGGACGATCGAGAGACCCAGTACTTC. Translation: CASRDDRETQYF.